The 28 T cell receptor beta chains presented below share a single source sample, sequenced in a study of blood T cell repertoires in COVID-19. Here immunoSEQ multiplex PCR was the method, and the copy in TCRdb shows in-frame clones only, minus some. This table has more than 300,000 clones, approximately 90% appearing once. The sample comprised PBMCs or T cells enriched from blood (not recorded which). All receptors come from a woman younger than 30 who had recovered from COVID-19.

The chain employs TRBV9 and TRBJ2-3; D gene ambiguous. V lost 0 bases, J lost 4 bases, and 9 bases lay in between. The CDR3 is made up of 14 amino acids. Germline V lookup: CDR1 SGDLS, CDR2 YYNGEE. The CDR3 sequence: CASSVETAADTQYF. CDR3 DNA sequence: TGTGCCAGCAGCGTAGAAACAGCTGCAGATACGCAGTATTTT.

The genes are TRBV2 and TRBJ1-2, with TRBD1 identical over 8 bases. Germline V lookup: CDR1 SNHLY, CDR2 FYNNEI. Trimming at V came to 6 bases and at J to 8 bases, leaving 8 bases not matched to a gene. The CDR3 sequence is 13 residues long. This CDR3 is CASSPGTGKGYTF. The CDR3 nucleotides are TGTGCCAGCAGCCCCGGGACAGGAAAAGGCTACACCTTC.

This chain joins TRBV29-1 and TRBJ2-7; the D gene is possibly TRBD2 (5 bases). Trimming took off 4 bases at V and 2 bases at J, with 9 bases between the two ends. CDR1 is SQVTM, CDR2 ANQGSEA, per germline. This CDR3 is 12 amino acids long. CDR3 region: CSVAAGPYEQYF. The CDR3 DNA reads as TGCAGCGTTGCGGCGGGCCCCTACGAGCAGTACTTC.

CDR3 protein: CASSVGAGGITF. CDR3 sequence (DNA): TGTGCCAGCAGCGTAGGGGCAGGGGGCATCACCTTC. The rearrangement links TRBV9 to TRBJ1-2, with TRBD1 identical over 8 bases. The CDR3 totals 12 residues. Trimming at V came to 0 bases and at J to 13 bases, leaving 5 bases not matched to a gene. Germline assignment: CDR1 SGDLS and CDR2 YYNGEE.

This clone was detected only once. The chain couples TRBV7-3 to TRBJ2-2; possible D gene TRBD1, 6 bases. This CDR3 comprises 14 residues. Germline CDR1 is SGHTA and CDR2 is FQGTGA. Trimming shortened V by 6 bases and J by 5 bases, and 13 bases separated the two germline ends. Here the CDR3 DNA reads TGTGCCAGCAGTTTTAATCAGGGGACCGGGGAGCTGTTTTTT. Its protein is CASSFNQGTGELFF.

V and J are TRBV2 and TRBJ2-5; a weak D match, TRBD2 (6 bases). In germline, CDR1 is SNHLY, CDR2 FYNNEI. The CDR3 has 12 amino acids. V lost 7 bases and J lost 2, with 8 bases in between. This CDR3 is CASTRGQETQYF. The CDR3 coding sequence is TGTGCCAGCACTCGGGGGCAAGAGACCCAGTACTTC.

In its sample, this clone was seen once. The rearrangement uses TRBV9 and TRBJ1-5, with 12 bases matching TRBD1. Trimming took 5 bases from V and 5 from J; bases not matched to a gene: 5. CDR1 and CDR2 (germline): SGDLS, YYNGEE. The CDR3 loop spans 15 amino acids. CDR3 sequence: CASSPGTGGDQPQHF. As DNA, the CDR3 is TGTGCCAGCAGTCCGGGGACAGGGGGCGATCAGCCCCAGCATTTT.

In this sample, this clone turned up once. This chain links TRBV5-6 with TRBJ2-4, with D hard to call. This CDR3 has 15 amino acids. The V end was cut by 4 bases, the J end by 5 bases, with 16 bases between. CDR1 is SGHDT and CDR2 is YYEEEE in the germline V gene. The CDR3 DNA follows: TGTGCCAGCAGCCCTATCGACATGAGACAAAACATTCAGTACTTC. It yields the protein CASSPIDMRQNIQYF.

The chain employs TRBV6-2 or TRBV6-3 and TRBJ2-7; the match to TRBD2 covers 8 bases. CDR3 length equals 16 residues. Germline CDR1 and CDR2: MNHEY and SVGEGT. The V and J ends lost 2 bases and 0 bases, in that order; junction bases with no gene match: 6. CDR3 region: CASSYDTSGHSYEQYF. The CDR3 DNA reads TGTGCCAGCAGTTACGACACTAGCGGACACTCCTACGAGCAGTACTTC.

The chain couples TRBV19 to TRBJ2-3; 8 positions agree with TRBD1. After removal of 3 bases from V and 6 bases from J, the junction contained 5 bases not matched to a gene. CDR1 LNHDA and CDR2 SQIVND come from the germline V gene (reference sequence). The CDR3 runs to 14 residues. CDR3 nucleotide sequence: TGTGCCAGTAGTATGACAGGGGAGGCGGATACGCAGTATTTT. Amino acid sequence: CASSMTGEADTQYF.

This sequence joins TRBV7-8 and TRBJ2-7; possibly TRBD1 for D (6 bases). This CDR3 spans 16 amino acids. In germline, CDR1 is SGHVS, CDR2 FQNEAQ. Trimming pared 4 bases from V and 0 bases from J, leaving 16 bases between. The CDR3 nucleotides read TGTGCCAGCAGCTCTAGGAGAGGACAGAGCTCCTACGAGCAGTACTTC. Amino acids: CASSSRRGQSSYEQYF.

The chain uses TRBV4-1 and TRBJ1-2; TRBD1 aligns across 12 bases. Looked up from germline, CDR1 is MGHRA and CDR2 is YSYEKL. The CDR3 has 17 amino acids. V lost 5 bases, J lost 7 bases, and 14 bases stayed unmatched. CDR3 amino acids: CASSAPVGTGGRSGYTF. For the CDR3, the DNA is TGCGCCAGCAGCGCGCCTGTCGGGACAGGGGGCAGGAGTGGCTACACCTTC.

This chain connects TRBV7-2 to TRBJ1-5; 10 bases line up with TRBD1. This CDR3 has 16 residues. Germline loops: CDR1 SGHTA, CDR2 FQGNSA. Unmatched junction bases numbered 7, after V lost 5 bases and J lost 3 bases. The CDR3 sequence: CASSPRTGGYNQPQHF. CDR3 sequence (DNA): TGTGCCAGCAGCCCAAGGACAGGGGGGTACAATCAGCCCCAGCATTTT.

This CDR3 is CASSQGTENQETQYF. The CDR3 region has the DNA TGTGCCAGCAGTCAGGGGACAGAAAATCAAGAGACCCAGTACTTC. The chain recombines TRBV6-5 with TRBJ2-5, with TRBD1 identical over 7 bases. Germline values: CDR1 MNHEY, CDR2 SVGAGI. The CDR3 extends over 15 amino acids. The junction had 8 bases not matched to a gene; V was cut back by 5 bases and J by 2 bases.

DNA for the CDR3: TGTGCCAGCAGTGATTCGGACTGGGCCTACGAGCAGTACTTC. This gives the protein CASSDSDWAYEQYF. The rearrangement joins TRBV2 to TRBJ2-7, with TRBD2 as a possible D gene (5 bases). V dropped 3 bases and J dropped 2 bases, with 11 bases sitting between them. Germline CDR1 is SNHLY and CDR2 is FYNNEI. This CDR3 is built from 14 residues. The entire variable domain, with the rest obtained from reference TRBV2 and TRBJ2-7, is as follows: EPEVTQTPSHQVTQMGQEVILRCVPISNHLYFYWYRQILGQKVEFLVSFYNNEISEKSEIFDDQFSVERPDGSNFTLKIRSTKLEDSAMYFCASSDSDWAYEQYFGPGTRLTVT.

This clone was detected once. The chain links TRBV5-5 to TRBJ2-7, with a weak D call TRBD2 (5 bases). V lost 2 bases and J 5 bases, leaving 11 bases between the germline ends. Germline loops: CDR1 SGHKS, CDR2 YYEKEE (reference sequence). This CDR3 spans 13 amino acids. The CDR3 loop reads CASSFRAGDEQYF. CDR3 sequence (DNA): TGTGCCAGCAGCTTCCGGGCCGGGGACGAGCAGTACTTC.

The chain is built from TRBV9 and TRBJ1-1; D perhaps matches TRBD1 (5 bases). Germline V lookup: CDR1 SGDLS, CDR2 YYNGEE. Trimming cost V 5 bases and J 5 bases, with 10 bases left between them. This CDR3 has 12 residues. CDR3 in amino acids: CASRGLGTEAFF. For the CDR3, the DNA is TGTGCCAGCAGGGGGCTGGGGACTGAAGCTTTCTTT.

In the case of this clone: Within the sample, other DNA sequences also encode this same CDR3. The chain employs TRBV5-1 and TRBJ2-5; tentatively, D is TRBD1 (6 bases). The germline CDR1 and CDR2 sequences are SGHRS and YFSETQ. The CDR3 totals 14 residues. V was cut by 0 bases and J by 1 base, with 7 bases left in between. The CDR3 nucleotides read TGCGCCAGCAGCTTGGGGACAGTCCAAGAGACCCAGTACTTC. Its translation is CASSLGTVQETQYF.

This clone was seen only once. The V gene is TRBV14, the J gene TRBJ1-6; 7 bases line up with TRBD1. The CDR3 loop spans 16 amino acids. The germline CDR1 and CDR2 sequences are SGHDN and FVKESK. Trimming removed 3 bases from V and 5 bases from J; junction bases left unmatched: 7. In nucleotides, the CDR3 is TGTGCCAGCAGCCAGCCCGGGACAGCAGATAATTCACCCCTCCACTTT. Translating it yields CASSQPGTADNSPLHF.

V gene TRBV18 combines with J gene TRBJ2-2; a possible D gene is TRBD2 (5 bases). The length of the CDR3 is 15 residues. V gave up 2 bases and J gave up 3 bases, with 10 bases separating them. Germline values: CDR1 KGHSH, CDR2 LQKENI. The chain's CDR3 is CASSPEVDYTGELFF. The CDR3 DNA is TGTGCCAGCTCACCAGAAGTGGACTACACCGGGGAGCTGTTTTTT.

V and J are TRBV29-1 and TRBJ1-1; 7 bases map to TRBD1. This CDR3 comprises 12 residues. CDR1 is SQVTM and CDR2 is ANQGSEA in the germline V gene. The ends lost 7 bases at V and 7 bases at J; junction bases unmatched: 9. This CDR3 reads CSAGQTGNEAFF. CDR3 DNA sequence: TGCAGCGCAGGCCAGACAGGGAATGAAGCTTTCTTT.

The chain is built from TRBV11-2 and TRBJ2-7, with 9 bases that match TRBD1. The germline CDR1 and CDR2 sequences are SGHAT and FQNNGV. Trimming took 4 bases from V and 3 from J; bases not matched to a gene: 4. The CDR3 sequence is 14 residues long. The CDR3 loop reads CASSWGQGNYEQYF. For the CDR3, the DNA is TGTGCCAGCAGCTGGGGACAGGGAAACTACGAGCAGTACTTC.

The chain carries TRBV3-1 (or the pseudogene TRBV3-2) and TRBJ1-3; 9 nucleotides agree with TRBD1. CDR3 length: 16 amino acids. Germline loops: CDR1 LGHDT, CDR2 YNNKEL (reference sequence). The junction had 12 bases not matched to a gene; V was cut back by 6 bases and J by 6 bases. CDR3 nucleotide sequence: TGTGCCAGCAGTCCCCCGGTCGGACAGGGGATAAACACCATATATTTT. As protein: CASSPPVGQGINTIYF.

The CDR3 bases are TGTGCCAGCAGCTTAGGAGGGCAAAACTGGCGCAATCAGCCCCAGCATTTT. It yields the protein CASSLGGQNWRNQPQHF. V and J are TRBV7-2 and TRBJ1-5; D gene unclear. Deletions cut 1 base from V and 2 bases from J, with 15 bases between. CDR3 length equals 17 residues. The V gene's germline CDR1 is SGHTA and CDR2 FQGNSA.

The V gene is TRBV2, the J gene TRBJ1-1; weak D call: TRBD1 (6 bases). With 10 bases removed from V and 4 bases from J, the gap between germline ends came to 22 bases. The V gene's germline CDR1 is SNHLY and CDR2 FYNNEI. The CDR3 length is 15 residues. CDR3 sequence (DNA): TGTGCCACAGAACCTAGACAGGCGGGTGGCACTGAAGCTTTCTTT. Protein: CATEPRQAGGTEAFF.

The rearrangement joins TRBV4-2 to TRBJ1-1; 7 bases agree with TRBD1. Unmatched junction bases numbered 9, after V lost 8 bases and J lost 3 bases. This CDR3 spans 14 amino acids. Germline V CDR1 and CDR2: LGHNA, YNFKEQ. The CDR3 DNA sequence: TGTGCCAGCCGGTTCCGGGACAGTGACACTGAAGCTTTCTTT. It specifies CASRFRDSDTEAFF.

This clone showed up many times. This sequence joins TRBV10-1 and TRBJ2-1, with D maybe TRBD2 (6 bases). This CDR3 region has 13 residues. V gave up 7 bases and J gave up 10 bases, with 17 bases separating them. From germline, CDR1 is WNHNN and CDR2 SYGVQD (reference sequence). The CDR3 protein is CASTGTSLAEQFF. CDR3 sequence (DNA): TGCGCCAGCACCGGTACTTCTCTAGCGGAGCAGTTCTTC.

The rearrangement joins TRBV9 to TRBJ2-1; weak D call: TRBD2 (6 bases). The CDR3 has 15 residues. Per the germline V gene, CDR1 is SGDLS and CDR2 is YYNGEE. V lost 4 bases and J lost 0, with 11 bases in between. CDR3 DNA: TGTGCCAGCAGCTCCGGGAGAGCCTCCTACAATGAGCAGTTCTTC. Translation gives CASSSGRASYNEQFF.